The rows below give T cell receptor beta chains drawn from one sample of a study of T cells in Graves' hyperthyroidism and ophthalmopathy. A single record per CDR3 protein comes from TCRdb applying MiXCR to the multiplex PCR reads. The table shows around 690,000 distinct CDR3 sequences, with less than 25% occurring only once. The sequencing input was blood. These receptors were collected from a man aged 30 to 45 with Graves' ophthalmopathy. CDR3s leave out the opening cysteine and the closing phenylalanine or tryptophan. Each record gives: V gene, J gene, CDR3 protein.

V: TRBV27
J: TRBJ2-6
CDR3: ASNKRPGTGKPGANVLT

V: TRBV28
J: TRBJ1-5
CDR3: ASSLFTGGGQPQH

V: TRBV7-9
J: TRBJ2-3
CDR3: ASSPQGGGTDTQY

V: TRBV20-1
J: TRBJ1-5
CDR3: SARAFSPNQPQH

V: TRBV5-1
J: TRBJ2-4
CDR3: ASSLGSGKNIQY

V: TRBV10-2
J: TRBJ1-5
CDR3: ASSDQGQYSKGPQH

V: TRBV20-1
J: TRBJ1-6
CDR3: SADPGQANSPLH

V: TRBV20-1
J: TRBJ1-3
CDR3: SATETGISGNTIY

V: TRBV24-1
J: TRBJ2-1
CDR3: ATSESGRYHNEQF

V: TRBV28
J: TRBJ2-5
CDR3: ASSLGGLAGPEAQY

V: TRBV11-2
J: TRBJ2-5
CDR3: ASSVPGTETQY

V: TRBV20-1
J: TRBJ2-7
CDR3: SARTESSYEQY

V: TRBV27
J: TRBJ1-5
CDR3: ASSSENFRGDQPQH

V: TRBV7-8
J: TRBJ2-1
CDR3: ASSFQDRYNEQF

V: TRBV28
J: TRBJ2-1
CDR3: ASSLGGASEQF

V: TRBV12-3/TRBV12-4
J: TRBJ2-7
CDR3: ASSSPGTGGYEQY

V: TRBV11-2
J: TRBJ2-7
CDR3: ASSLDWPAYYEQY

V: TRBV5-1
J: TRBJ2-1
CDR3: ASRQGRGYNEQF

V: TRBV10-3
J: TRBJ2-2
CDR3: ASRGGYTGELF

V: TRBV3-1
J: TRBJ2-3
CDR3: ASSLQRVFTDTQY

V: TRBV27
J: TRBJ2-1
CDR3: ASSLREGRNLEQF

V: TRBV5-1
J: TRBJ1-3
CDR3: ASSLGPTGNTIY

V: TRBV20-1
J: TRBJ2-4
CDR3: SARRGGEGIQY

V: TRBV5-5
J: TRBJ2-1
CDR3: ASSSEAPAADREQF

V: TRBV2
J: TRBJ2-1
CDR3: ASNEGSYNEQF

V: TRBV10-2
J: TRBJ1-1
CDR3: ASSELGQVMNTEAF

V: TRBV12-3/TRBV12-4
J: TRBJ2-7
CDR3: ASSDRTSGRYEQY

V: TRBV28
J: TRBJ1-1
CDR3: ASSPNQGPTEAF

V: TRBV5-1
J: TRBJ2-5
CDR3: ASSSTAGQETQY

V: TRBV10-2
J: TRBJ2-7
CDR3: ASRDLPYEQY

V: TRBV12-3/TRBV12-4
J: TRBJ2-1
CDR3: ASSSSGISYNEQF

V: TRBV12-3/TRBV12-4
J: TRBJ2-2
CDR3: ASSPAAGELF

V: TRBV7-9
J: TRBJ2-3
CDR3: ASSLALAGATDTQY

V: TRBV7-2
J: TRBJ2-7
CDR3: ASSLVAGNPKEQY

V: TRBV5-4
J: TRBJ2-1
CDR3: ASSFEREGRYEQF

V: TRBV12-3/TRBV12-4
J: TRBJ1-2
CDR3: ASSRGTDFNYGYT